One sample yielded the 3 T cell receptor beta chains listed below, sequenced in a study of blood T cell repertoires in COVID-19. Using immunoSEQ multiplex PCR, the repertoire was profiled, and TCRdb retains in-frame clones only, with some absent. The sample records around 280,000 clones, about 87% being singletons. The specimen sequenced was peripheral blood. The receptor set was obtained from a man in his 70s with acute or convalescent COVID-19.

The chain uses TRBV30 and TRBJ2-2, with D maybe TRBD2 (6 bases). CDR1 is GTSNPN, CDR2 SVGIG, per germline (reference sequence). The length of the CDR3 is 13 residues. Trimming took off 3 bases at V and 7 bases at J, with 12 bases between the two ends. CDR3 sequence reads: CAWRAGSVGELFF. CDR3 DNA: TGTGCCTGGAGGGCCGGGAGCGTCGGGGAGCTGTTTTTT.

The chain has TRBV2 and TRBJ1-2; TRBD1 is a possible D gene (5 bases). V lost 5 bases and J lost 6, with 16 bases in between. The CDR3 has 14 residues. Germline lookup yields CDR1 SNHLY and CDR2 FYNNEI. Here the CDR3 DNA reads TGTGCCAGCAGTATTAGACAGCCCCCTCATGGCTACACCTTC. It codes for CASSIRQPPHGYTF.

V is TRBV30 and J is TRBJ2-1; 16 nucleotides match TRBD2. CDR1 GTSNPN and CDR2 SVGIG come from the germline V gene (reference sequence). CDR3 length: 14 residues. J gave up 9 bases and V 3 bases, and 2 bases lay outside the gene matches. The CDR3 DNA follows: TGTGCCTGGAGGGGGACTAGCGGGAGGGGTGAGCAGTTCTTC. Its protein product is CAWRGTSGRGEQFF. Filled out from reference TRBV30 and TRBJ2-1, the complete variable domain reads SQTIHQWPATLVQPVGSPLSLECTVEGTSNPNLYWYRQAAGRGLQLLFYSVGIGQISSEVPQNLSASRPQDRQFILSSKKLLLSDSGFYLCAWRGTSGRGEQFFGPGTRLTVL.